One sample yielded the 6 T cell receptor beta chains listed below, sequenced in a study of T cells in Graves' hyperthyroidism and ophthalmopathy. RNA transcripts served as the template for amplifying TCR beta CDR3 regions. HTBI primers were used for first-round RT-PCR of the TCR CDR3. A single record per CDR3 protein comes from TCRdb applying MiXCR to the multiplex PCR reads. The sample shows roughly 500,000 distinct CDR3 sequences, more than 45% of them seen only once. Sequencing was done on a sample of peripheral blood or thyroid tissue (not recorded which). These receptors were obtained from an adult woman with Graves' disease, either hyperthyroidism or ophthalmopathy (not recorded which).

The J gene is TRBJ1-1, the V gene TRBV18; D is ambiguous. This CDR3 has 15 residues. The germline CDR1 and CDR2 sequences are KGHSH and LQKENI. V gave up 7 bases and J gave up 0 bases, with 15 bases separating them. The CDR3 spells CASFDEFLMNTEAFF. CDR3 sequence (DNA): TGTGCCAGCTTTGACGAGTTTCTAATGAACACTGAAGCTTTCTTT. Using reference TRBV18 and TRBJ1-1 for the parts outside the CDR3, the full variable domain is NAGVMQNPRHLVRRRGQEARLRCSPMKGHSHVYWYRQLPEEGLKFMVYLQKENIIDESGMPKERFSAEFPKEGPSILRIQQVVRGDSAAYFCASFDEFLMNTEAFFGQGTRLTVV.

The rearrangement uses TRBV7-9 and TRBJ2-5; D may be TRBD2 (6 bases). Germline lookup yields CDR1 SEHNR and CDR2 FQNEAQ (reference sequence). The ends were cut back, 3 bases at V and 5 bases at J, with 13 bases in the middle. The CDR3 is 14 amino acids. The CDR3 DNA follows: TGTGCCAGCAGCTTCGGCGGGACTGGGGAGACCCAGTACTTC. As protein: CASSFGGTGETQYF.

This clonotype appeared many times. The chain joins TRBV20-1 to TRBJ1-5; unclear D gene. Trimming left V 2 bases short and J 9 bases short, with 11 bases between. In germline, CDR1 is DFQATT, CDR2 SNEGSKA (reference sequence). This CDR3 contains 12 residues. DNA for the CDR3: TGCAGTGCTAGAAGGTGGGATGGGCCCCAGCATTTT. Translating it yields CSARRWDGPQHF.

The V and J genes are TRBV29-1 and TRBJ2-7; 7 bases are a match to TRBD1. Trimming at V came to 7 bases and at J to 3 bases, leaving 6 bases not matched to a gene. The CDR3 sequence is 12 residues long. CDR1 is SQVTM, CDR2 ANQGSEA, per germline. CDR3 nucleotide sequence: TGCAGCGCATTCGGGACAGACTACGAGCAGTACTTC. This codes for CSAFGTDYEQYF.

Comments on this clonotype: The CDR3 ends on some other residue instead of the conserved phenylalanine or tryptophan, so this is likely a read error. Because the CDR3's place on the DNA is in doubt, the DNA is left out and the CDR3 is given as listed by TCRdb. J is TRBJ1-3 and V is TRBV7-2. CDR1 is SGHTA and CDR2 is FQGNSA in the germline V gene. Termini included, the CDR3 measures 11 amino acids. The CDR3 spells CASRALGSRYT.

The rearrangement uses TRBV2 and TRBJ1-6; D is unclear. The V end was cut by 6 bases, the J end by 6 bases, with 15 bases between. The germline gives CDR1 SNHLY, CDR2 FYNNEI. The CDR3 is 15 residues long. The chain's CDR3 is CASSPPTSSNSPLHF. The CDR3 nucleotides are TGTGCCAGCAGCCCGCCGACAAGCAGTAATTCACCCCTCCACTTT.